Below, 15 T cell receptor beta chains from the same sample are listed, as sequenced in a study of tumor-infiltrating lymphocytes in primary liver carcinoma. The researchers produced TCR beta cDNA from around 0.5 ug total RNA with a constant-region primer. TCR beta libraries came from three nested multiplex PCR rounds using slightly modified ARM-PCR. A C-beta reverse primer was combined with TRBV1-TRBV30 forward primers in the first two PCR rounds, and each round had around 10 cycles. TCRdb called the multiplex PCR reads again in MiXCR, with one record for every CDR3 protein. The sample has 190,000 or so distinct CDR3 sequences; less than 70% are singletons. Unsorted whole blood yielded the blood RNA, and germline DNA was also extracted. Sequences were obtained from peripheral blood. The source is a woman between 55 and 75 years old with primary liver carcinoma and hepatitis B virus infection.

This clonotype was seen once. The junction and the germline gene differ at one end; a read error may be behind it. The J gene is TRBJ2-4, the V gene TRBV4-1; D may correspond to TRBD1 or TRBD2 (5 bases each). The CDR3 sequence is 17 residues long. Germline values: CDR1 MGHRA, CDR2 YSYEKL. The CDR3 here is CDSSQDRGRDRGNIQYF. The CDR3 DNA follows: TGCGACAGCAGCCAAGATCGGGGCAGGGATAGGGGAAACATCCAGTACTTC.

Turning to this clonotype: One base away lies a much larger clone, so this may be a sequencing read error. J is TRBJ2-5 and V is TRBV6-6; TRBD2 might be the D (6 bases). The end of the DNA fits TRBJ2-1 better, so the J call may be wrong. This CDR3 is 15 amino acids long. CDR1 and CDR2 from the germline V gene are MNHNY and SVGAGI (reference sequence). The CDR3 reads CASSYGAQRVMEQFF. In nucleotides, the CDR3 is TGTGCCAGCAGTTATGGGGCACAGCGGGTCATGGAGCAGTTCTTC.

This rearrangement joins TRBV5-6 to TRBJ2-1; D is perhaps TRBD2 (7 bases). The CDR3 sequence is 13 residues long. Per the germline V gene, CDR1 is SGHDT and CDR2 is YYEEEE. V was shortened by 4 bases and J by 11 bases, with 16 bases between the two germline ends. The CDR3 region is CASSSKGGGKQFF. The CDR3 DNA sequence: TGTGCCAGCAGCAGTAAGGGGGGGGGTAAGCAGTTCTTC.

In this sample, this clonotype turned up once. A read error may explain this, as a much larger clone is one base away. J is TRBJ2-3 and V is TRBV10-1; the D call may be TRBD1 or TRBD2 (5 bases each). Germline assignment: CDR1 WNHNN and CDR2 SYGVQD (reference sequence). The CDR3 has 16 residues. The CDR3 nucleotides read TGCGCCAGCAGTGACCCCACTAGTAACGGCACAGGTACGCAGTATTTT. Its protein product is CASSDPTSNGTGTQYF.

This clonotype was observed many times. The chain recombines TRBV6-6 with TRBJ2-2, with 10 bases lining up with TRBD1. Germline assignment: CDR1 MNHNY and CDR2 SVGAGI (reference sequence). Unmatched junction bases numbered 8, after V lost 8 bases and J lost 5 bases. The CDR3 has 15 residues. In DNA, the CDR3 is TGTGCCAGCGGGCCAGGACAGGGGGTAACCGGGGAGCTGTTTTTT. Translated: CASGPGQGVTGELFF.

As to this clonotype: Relative to the germline gene, one junction end is altered; a read error may explain this. The CDR3 is CASSFLRGSTKAFF. The CDR3 region has the DNA TGTGCCAGTAGCTTTTTAAGGGGAAGTACTAAAGCTTTCTTT. V is TRBV11-2 and J is TRBJ1-1, with D possibly being TRBD1 (5 bases). The CDR3 covers 14 residues. Per the germline V gene, CDR1 is SGHAT and CDR2 is FQNNGV. Filled out from reference TRBV11-2 and TRBJ1-1, the complete variable domain reads EAGVAQSPRYKIIEKRQSVAFWCNPISGHATLYWYQQILGQGPKLLIQFQNNGVVDDSQLPKDRFSAERLKGVDSTLKIQPAKLEDSAVYLCASSFLRGSTKAFFGQGTRLTVV.

About this clonotype itself: Compared with germline, one end of the junction differs, possibly owing to a read error. This chain connects TRBV29-1 to TRBJ1-2, with 7 nucleotides matching TRBD1. Germline V CDR1 and CDR2: SQVTM, ANQGSEA. The CDR3 length is 12 residues. CDR3 sequence: CSVRQGDYGYAF. In nucleotides, the CDR3 is TGCAGCGTTAGACAGGGTGACTATGGCTACGCCTTC.

On this clonotype: One base away lies a much larger clone, so this may be a sequencing read error. The gene calls are TRBV6-2 or TRBV6-3 and TRBJ1-1, with D unclear. Germline V CDR1 and CDR2: MNHEY, SVGEGT. The CDR3 spans 16 residues. CDR3 protein: CASSYRLNLMNTGAFF. CDR3 bases: TGTGCCAGCAGTTACAGACTGAATCTCATGAACACTGGAGCTTTCTTT.

This clonotype was seen just once. CDR3 DNA: TGTGCCAGCAGTTTTATGACAGAGGTCATTGAAGCTTTCTTT. Its protein is CASSFMTEVIEAFF. V usage is TRBV12-3 or TRBV12-4 and J usage is TRBJ1-1; possibly TRBD1 for D (5 bases). CDR3 length equals 14 residues. Trimming cost V 3 bases and J 7 bases, with 15 bases left between them.

A word on this clonotype: A much larger clone is a single base away; this may be a read error. CDR3 region: CDSRFGRTEAFF. CDR3 sequence (DNA): TGTGACAGCAGGTTCGGGAGGACTGAAGCTTTCTTT. The chain uses TRBV12-3 or TRBV12-4 and TRBJ1-1; no firm D call. The CDR3 runs to 12 residues.

This clonotype has a single count. Since the CDR3 does not end with the conserved phenylalanine or tryptophan, this likely comes from a read error. This chain links TRBV11-2 with TRBJ2-7, with 7 positions matching TRBD2. The CDR3 is 16 residues long. Germline V gene data show CDR1 as SGHAT and CDR2 as FQNNGV. Trimming took 0 bases from V and 3 from J; bases not matched to a gene: 8. The CDR3 nucleotides are TGTGCCAGCAGCTTAGAAAGGGGACTAACCCTCTACGAGCAGTACTTG. Translated, it gives CASSLERGLTLYEQYL.

This clonotype occurred a few times. A much larger clone lies a single base off, so this may be a read error. V and J are TRBV6-1 and TRBJ2-7; D gene uncertain. Trimming stripped 4 bases from V and 4 bases from J, with 11 bases between. The CDR3 loop spans 13 amino acids. Germline CDR1 MNHNS, CDR2 SASEGT. The chain's CDR3 is CASSGVGPYEQYF. CDR3 bases: TGTGCCAGCAGTGGAGTAGGGCCTTACGAGCAGTACTTC.

In its sample, this clonotype is medium-sized. The chain uses TRBV11-2 and TRBJ1-2; D call uncertain. The CDR3 covers 16 residues. Looked up from germline, CDR1 is SGHAT and CDR2 is FQNNGV. Trimming stripped 4 bases from V and 3 bases from J, with 18 bases between. CDR3 sequence: CASSSRHRLGDYGYTF. The CDR3 bases are TGTGCCAGCAGCTCTCGACACCGCCTGGGAGACTATGGCTACACCTTC.

Worth noting for this clonotype: A much bigger clone sits one base away, suggesting this may be a read error. This chain uses TRBV6-1 with TRBJ2-5; 10 bases agree with TRBD1. Germline CDR1 MNHNS, CDR2 SASEGT. The CDR3 length is 13 residues. The V segment lost 10 bases and the J segment 4 bases; nucleotides outside the gene matches: 6. The CDR3 sequence: CATIRTGGETQYF. CDR3 in DNA: TGTGCCACCATTCGGACAGGGGGAGAGACCCAGTACTTC.

This clonotype has just a few counts. The CDR3 spells CASSWGQGAQSEQFF. The CDR3 region has the DNA TGCGCCAGCAGCTGGGGACAGGGGGCGCAAAGTGAGCAGTTCTTC. The genes are TRBV5-1 and TRBJ2-1, with 12 bases that match TRBD1. This CDR3 is built from 15 residues. Germline-derived CDR1 and CDR2 are SGHRS and YFSETQ. The V and J ends lost 3 bases and 9 bases, in that order; junction bases with no gene match: 7.